The rows below give T cell receptor beta chains drawn from one sample of a study of T cell repertoires in cytomegalovirus infection. Using its own MiXCR run on the reads, TCRdb lists one record per CDR3 protein. This sample yields some 800,000 distinct CDR3 sequences, of which 30% to 35% are seen a single time; roughly an eighth belongs to the top ten. Their antigen targets remain unknown. The input for sequencing was cultured CD8+ T cells from PBMCs, taken from culture after CMV antigen stimulation. The source is a human donor in good health (CMV status not recorded). Some clones in this sample may be carry-over from other donors' samples. CDR3s include the opening cysteine and the closing phenylalanine or tryptophan.

v_gene	j_gene	CDR3aa
TRBV12-3/TRBV12-4	TRBJ1-2	CASSLSRDRNNYGYTF
TRBV7-8	TRBJ2-3	CASSLMRAGGRDTQYF
TRBV7-2	TRBJ1-1	CASSLLGTEAFF
TRBV5-1	TRBJ2-3	CASSLKSPAGGGDTQYF
TRBV28	TRBJ1-4	CASSLPGQFEKLFF
TRBV6-5	TRBJ1-5	CASSRTQGNQPQHF
TRBV28	TRBJ2-1	CASSPILSSYNEQFF
TRBV12-3/TRBV12-4	TRBJ1-6	CASSSIDSPLHF
TRBV28	TRBJ2-5	CASRLGTAYQETQYF
TRBV4-1	TRBJ1-2	CASSRYPRGRDDNYGYTF
TRBV27	TRBJ1-2	CASSSKVREIGPIGYGYTF
TRBV6-8	TRBJ1-2	CASSYHGAAGYTF
TRBV12-3/TRBV12-4	TRBJ1-2	CASSPGPNSNTF
TRBV12-3/TRBV12-4	TRBJ2-1	CASSFGTSNEQFF
TRBV27	TRBJ2-5	CASSFGGAGRETQYF
TRBV19	TRBJ1-1	CASSSSWTPNTEAFF
TRBV7-3	TRBJ2-5	CASSLRLAGEPQTQYF
TRBV19	TRBJ2-3	CASELGGGGTDTQYF
TRBV12-5	TRBJ1-1	CASAFLQGKGTEAFF
TRBV4-1	TRBJ1-2	CASSQEVVVQEINF
TRBV19	TRBJ1-1	CASSIPDTEAFF
TRBV5-4	TRBJ2-5	CASSLDPGAEETQYF
TRBV5-4	TRBJ2-2	CASSLASEGGELFF
TRBV6-6	TRBJ2-1	CASSPFSSGGENEQFF
TRBV20-1	TRBJ2-7	CSAGPGESYEQYF
TRBV25-1	TRBJ2-7	CASSEYFGQGSSYEQYF
TRBV7-3	TRBJ1-1	CQLSRPNTEAFF
TRBV4-2	TRBJ1-6	CASSQDATGGETISPLHF
TRBV7-9	TRBJ2-7	CASSTPLAGDTYEQYF
TRBV12-3/TRBV12-4	TRBJ2-2	CASSSGGAGELFF
TRBV12-3/TRBV12-4	TRBJ1-5	CASSLWDGDQPQHF
TRBV7-2	TRBJ2-3	CASSTGWADSPSTDTQYF
TRBV6-1	TRBJ2-3	CASSENRADTSTDTQYF
TRBV6-2/TRBV6-3	TRBJ1-1	CASASPRGGAEAFF
TRBV6-2/TRBV6-3	TRBJ2-3	CASTNRDIRTDTQYF
TRBV5-8	TRBJ2-6	CASSASFLVISGANVLTF
TRBV19	TRBJ2-1	CASSIDGTNPYNEQFF
TRBV7-2	TRBJ2-1	CASSSLLGVKNEQFF
TRBV20-1	TRBJ2-1	CSAPKFGEGTYNEQFF
TRBV2	TRBJ2-1	CATGGAISTGGSYNEQFF
TRBV27	TRBJ2-5	CASSEDFPEDYQETQYF
TRBV20-1	TRBJ2-2	CSARDSRLGNTGELFF
TRBV24-1	TRBJ2-3	CATSDGRGGWGTDTQYF
TRBV20-1	TRBJ2-7	CSARGGSTYEQYF